This T cell receptor (beta chain) appears in the sequencing data of a study of T cell responses to AZD1222 COVID-19 vaccine. Produced via immunoSEQ multiplex PCR; TCRdb's table is partial and in-frame only. This table holds about 140,000 clones, roughly 92% found once. The receptor was isolated from an adult in good health. The sequencing used peripheral blood, collected on day 0 of AZD1222 vaccination.

The DNA of the CDR3 is TGTGCCAGCAGCTTTGGGCAGGGAAAGTATGGCTACACCTTC. This encodes CASSFGQGKYGYTF. The genes are TRBV7-6 and TRBJ1-2, with D possibly being TRBD1 (5 bases). This CDR3 region has 14 residues. Between the trimmed V and J ends, which lost 3 bases and 5 bases, there was a span of 13 bases. Germline V gene sequence: CDR1 SGHVS, CDR2 FNYEAQ.